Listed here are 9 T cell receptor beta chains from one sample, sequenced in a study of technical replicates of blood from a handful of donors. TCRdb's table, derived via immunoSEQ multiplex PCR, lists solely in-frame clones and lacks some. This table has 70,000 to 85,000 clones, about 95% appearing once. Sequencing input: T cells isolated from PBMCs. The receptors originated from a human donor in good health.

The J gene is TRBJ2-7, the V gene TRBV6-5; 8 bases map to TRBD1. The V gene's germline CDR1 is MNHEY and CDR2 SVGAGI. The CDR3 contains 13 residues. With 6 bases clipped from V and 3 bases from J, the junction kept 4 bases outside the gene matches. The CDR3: CASRGDRSYEQYF. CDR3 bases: TGTGCCAGCAGGGGGGACAGGAGCTACGAGCAGTACTTC.

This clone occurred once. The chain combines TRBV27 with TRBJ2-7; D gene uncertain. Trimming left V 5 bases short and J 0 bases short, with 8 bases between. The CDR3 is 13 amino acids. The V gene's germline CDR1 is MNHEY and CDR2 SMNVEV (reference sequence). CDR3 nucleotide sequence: TGTGCCAGCAGTAGAGGTCTCTCCTACGAGCAGTACTTC. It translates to CASSRGLSYEQYF.

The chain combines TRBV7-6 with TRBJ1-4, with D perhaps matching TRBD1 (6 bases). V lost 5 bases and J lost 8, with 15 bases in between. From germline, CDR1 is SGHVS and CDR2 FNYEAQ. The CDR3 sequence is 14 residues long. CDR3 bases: TGTGCCAGCAGCCCAACAGGGTACCGAGAAAAACTGTTTTTT. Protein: CASSPTGYREKLFF.

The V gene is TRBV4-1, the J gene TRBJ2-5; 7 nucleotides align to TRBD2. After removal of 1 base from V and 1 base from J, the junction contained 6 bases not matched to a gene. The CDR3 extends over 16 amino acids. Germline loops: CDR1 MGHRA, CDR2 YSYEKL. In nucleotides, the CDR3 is TGCGCCAGCAGCCAAGGTGGGGGGGGTATCCAAGAGACCCAGTACTTC. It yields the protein CASSQGGGGIQETQYF.

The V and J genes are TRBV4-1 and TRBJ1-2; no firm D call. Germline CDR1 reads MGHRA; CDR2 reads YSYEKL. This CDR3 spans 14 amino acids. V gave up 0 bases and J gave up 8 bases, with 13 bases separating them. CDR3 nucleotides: TGCGCCAGCAGCCAAGATAGCGCAGCCTACGGCTACACCTTC. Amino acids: CASSQDSAAYGYTF.

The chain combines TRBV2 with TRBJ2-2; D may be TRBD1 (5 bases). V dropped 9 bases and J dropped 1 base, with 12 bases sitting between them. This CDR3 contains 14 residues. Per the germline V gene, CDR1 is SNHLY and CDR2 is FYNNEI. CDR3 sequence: CARGIGQNTGELFF. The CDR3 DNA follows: TGTGCCAGGGGGATAGGACAGAACACCGGGGAGCTGTTTTTT.

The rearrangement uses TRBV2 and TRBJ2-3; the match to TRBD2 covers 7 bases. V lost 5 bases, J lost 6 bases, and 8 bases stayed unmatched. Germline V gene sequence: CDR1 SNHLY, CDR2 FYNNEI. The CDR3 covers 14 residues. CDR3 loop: CASSWGGRLDTQYF. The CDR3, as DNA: TGTGCCAGCAGTTGGGGGGGTCGTCTGGATACGCAGTATTTT.

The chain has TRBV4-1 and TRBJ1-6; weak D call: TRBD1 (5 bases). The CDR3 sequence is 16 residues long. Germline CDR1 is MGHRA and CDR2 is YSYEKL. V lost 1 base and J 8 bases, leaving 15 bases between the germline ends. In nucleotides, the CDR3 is TGCGCCAGCAGCCAAGCGGGAGCAGGGTTGGATTCACCCCTCCACTTT. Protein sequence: CASSQAGAGLDSPLHF.

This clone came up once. The CDR3 spells CASSGTSGSLILSYEQYF. DNA for the CDR3: TGTGCCAGCAGTGGCACTAGCGGGAGTCTTATCCTCTCCTACGAGCAGTACTTC. The chain combines TRBV27 with TRBJ2-7, with 11 bases that match TRBD2. CDR1 is MNHEY, CDR2 SMNVEV, per germline (reference sequence). With 5 bases clipped from V and 0 bases from J, the junction kept 12 bases outside the gene matches. CDR3 length: 18 residues.